Below, 12 T cell receptor beta chains from the same sample are listed, as sequenced in a study of Ad26.COV2.S vaccination and SARS-CoV-2 variants. Treatment noted: some 20 received Ad26.COV2.S at low or high dose, single or two shots; about 5 received placebo; per-sample allocation not given. Day 63 after the first vaccine or placebo injection was the time point for sampling. Data came from immunoSEQ multiplex PCR; TCRdb stores just in-frame clones and leaves some out. This sample has 350,000 to 600,000 clones, with nearly 90% found just once. Here the sequenced sample was peripheral blood, taken in a trial of Ad26.COV2.S vaccine versus placebo. All receptors derive from a person between 18 and 60 years old who received the Ad26.COV2.S COVID-19 vaccine or a placebo.

The V call is TRBV2, the J call TRBJ1-5; D perhaps matches TRBD1 (6 bases). The V and J ends lost 4 bases and 4 bases respectively, with 14 bases between them. The CDR3 is 15 residues long. The germline CDR1 and CDR2 sequences are SNHLY and FYNNEI. CDR3 loop: CASSVTLGGNQPQHF. The CDR3 DNA reads as TGTGCCAGCAGTGTAACCTTAGGGGGGAATCAGCCCCAGCATTTT.

The chain has TRBV3-1 (or the pseudogene TRBV3-2) and TRBJ2-1; 7 positions match TRBD1. V lost 4 bases to trimming and J lost 5 bases; unmatched junction nucleotides: 5. This CDR3 is 14 amino acids long. Germline V gives CDR1 LGHDT, CDR2 YNNKEL (reference sequence). CDR3 region: CASSRGQEDNEQFF. CDR3 nucleotides: TGTGCCAGCAGCCGAGGACAGGAGGACAATGAGCAGTTCTTC.

V usage is TRBV2 and J usage is TRBJ1-6; TRBD1 matches 8 bases. The V gene end was trimmed by 7 bases and the J gene end by 9 bases; junction bases not matched to a gene: 11. The CDR3 contains 15 residues. Germline V gene lookup returns CDR1 SNHLY and CDR2 FYNNEI. The CDR3 DNA follows: TGTGCCAGCATCCCCCGGACAGGGCCCGTTTCACCCCTCCACTTT. Its protein product is CASIPRTGPVSPLHF.

This chain links TRBV18 with TRBJ2-5; D is unresolved. The CDR3 contains 13 residues. Per the germline V gene, CDR1 is KGHSH and CDR2 is LQKENI. With 3 bases removed from V and 1 base from J, the gap between germline ends came to 6 bases. CDR3 sequence (DNA): TGTGCCAGCTCACCGATAGGCCAAGAGACCCAGTACTTC. Its protein is CASSPIGQETQYF.

The chain links TRBV6-2 or TRBV6-3 to TRBJ1-6; TRBD1 is a possible D gene (5 bases). The CDR3 runs 17 residues. From germline, CDR1 is MNHEY and CDR2 SVGEGT. V lost 5 bases and J lost 2, with 16 bases in between. The CDR3 DNA reads as TGTGCCAGCAGTCCGACCTACAGGAGTCCCTATAATTCACCCCTCCACTTT. As protein: CASSPTYRSPYNSPLHF.

This clone was seen only once. This chain joins TRBV3-1 (or the pseudogene TRBV3-2) and TRBJ1-3; D ambiguous. Between the trimmed V and J ends, which lost 4 bases and 0 bases, there was a span of 7 bases. Germline CDR1 and CDR2: LGHDT and YNNKEL (reference sequence). The CDR3 consists of 14 residues. For the CDR3, the DNA is TGTGCCAGCAGCCGACTCATCTCTGGAAACACCATATATTTT. Translating gives CASSRLISGNTIYF.

This clone was seen once. The chain carries TRBV9 and TRBJ2-1; 11 bases align to TRBD1. With 4 bases clipped from V and 5 bases from J, the junction kept 5 bases outside the gene matches. The CDR3 has 15 residues. Germline V CDR1 and CDR2: SGDLS, YYNGEE. In DNA, the CDR3 is TGTGCCAGCAGCTTAGAGGGACAGGGGGACAATGAGCAGTTCTTC. As protein: CASSLEGQGDNEQFF.

The chain links TRBV18 to TRBJ1-2; perhaps TRBD1 as D (5 bases). This CDR3 contains 15 residues. Germline loops: CDR1 KGHSH, CDR2 LQKENI. The ends were cut back, 6 bases at V and 0 bases at J, with 14 bases in the middle. CDR3 protein: CASSSGLDANYGYTF. The CDR3, as DNA: TGTGCCAGCTCTTCAGGGCTCGACGCTAACTATGGCTACACCTTC.

The V call is TRBV10-3, the J call TRBJ2-3, with D uncertain. Germline V gene sequence: CDR1 ENHRY, CDR2 SYGVKD. Between the trimmed V and J ends, which lost 0 bases and 0 bases, there was a span of 10 bases. The length of the CDR3 is 16 residues. CDR3 region: CAISESSDSSTDTQYF. The CDR3 DNA sequence: TGTGCCATCAGTGAGTCGAGCGATTCTAGCACAGATACGCAGTATTTT.

V gene TRBV5-1 combines with J gene TRBJ2-7; 9 bases are shared with TRBD1. There are 17 residues in the CDR3. V dropped 0 bases and J dropped 0; count of bases not matched to a gene: 7. Looked up from germline, CDR1 is SGHRS and CDR2 is YFSETQ. The CDR3, as DNA: TGCGCCAGCAGCTTGGGGCCCCCGACAGGGGGCTCCTACGAGCAGTACTTC. Its protein product is CASSLGPPTGGSYEQYF.

The CDR3 here is CAWSVGGQPYEKLFF. As DNA, the CDR3 is TGTGCCTGGAGCGTGGGGGGGCAGCCCTATGAAAAACTGTTTTTT. J is TRBJ1-4 and V is TRBV30; D might be TRBD1 (6 bases). Germline V gene lookup returns CDR1 GTSNPN and CDR2 SVGIG (reference sequence). CDR3 length: 15 residues. With 3 bases removed from V and 6 bases from J, the gap between germline ends came to 17 bases.

The rearrangement joins TRBV19 to TRBJ2-5; D is unresolved. Germline lookup yields CDR1 LNHDA and CDR2 SQIVND (reference sequence). The CDR3 totals 15 residues. The ends were cut back, 0 bases at V and 2 bases at J, with 10 bases in the middle. As DNA, the CDR3 is TGTGCCAGTAGTATAGATTTGGGCAGACAAGAGACCCAGTACTTC. It codes for CASSIDLGRQETQYF. Combining the CDR3 with reference TRBV19 and TRBJ2-5 gives the whole variable domain DGGITQSPKYLFRKEGQNVTLSCEQNLNHDAMYWYRQDPGQGLRLIYYSQIVNDFQKGDIAEGYSVSREKKESFPLTVTSAQKNPTAFYLCASSIDLGRQETQYFGPGTRLLVL.